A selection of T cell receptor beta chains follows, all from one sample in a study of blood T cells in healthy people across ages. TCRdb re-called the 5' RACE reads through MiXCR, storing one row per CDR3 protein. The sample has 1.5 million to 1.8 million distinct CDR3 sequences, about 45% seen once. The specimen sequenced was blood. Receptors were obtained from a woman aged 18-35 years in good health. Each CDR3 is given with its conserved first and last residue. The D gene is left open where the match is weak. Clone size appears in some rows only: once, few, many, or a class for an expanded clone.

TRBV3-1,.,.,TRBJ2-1,TGTGCCAGCAGCCCCGCCCAGGGACTCTACTACAATGAGCGGTTCTTC,CASSPAQGLYYNERFF
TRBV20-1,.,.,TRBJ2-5,TGCAGTGCTAGAGACGGCCGGGGCACACCAGGGACCCAGTACTTC,CSARDGRGTPGTQYF
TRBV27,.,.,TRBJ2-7,TGTGCCAGCAGTTTCGGGGGTGCCCCCTACGAGCAGTACTTC,CASSFGGAPYEQYF
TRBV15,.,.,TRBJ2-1,TGTGCCACCAGCAGTCCTGGGAGCCCATCCTACAATGAGCAGTTCTTC,CATSSPGSPSYNEQFF
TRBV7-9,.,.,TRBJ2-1,TGTGCCGCGGAGGAGAATGAGCAGTTCTTC,CAAEENEQFF
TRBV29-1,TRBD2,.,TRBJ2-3,TGCAGCGTTGAGATAGCGGGGGGCACAGATACGCAGTATTTT,CSVEIAGGTDTQYF
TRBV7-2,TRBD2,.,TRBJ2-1,TGTGCCAGCAGCCCTTACGGGCTAGCGGGGGGCCTCACCTACAATGAGCAGTTCTTC,CASSPYGLAGGLTYNEQFF
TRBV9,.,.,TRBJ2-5,TGTGCCAGCAGCAGCCGGACGGGGAGAGAGGAGACCCAGTACTTC,CASSSRTGREETQYF
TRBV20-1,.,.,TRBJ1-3,TGCAGTGCTAGATCCCCCGACTCTGGAAACACCATATATTTT,CSARSPDSGNTIYF
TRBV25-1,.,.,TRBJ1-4,TGTGCCAGCAGTGCCTCCGACAGGTCTCTTCTCAAACTGTTTTTT,CASSASDRSLLKLFF
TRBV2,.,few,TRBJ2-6,TGTGCCAGCAGTGGTCGGAGCTCTGGGGCCAACGTCCTGACTTTC,CASSGRSSGANVLTF
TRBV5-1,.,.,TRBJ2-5,TGCGCCAGCATAGACGACCAGGAGGAGACCCAGTACTTC,CASIDDQEETQYF
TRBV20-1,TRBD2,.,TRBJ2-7,TGCAGTGCTAGAGATTTGGCTAGCGGGGGCTACGAGCAGTACTTC,CSARDLASGGYEQYF
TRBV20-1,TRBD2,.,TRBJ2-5,TGCAGTGCTAGAGATCGGACTAGCGGGGTGAAGACCCAGTACTTC,CSARDRTSGVKTQYF
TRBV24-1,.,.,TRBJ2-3,TGTGCCACCAGGGACGGAAGACTGATTTCTACGCAGTATTTT,CATRDGRLISTQYF
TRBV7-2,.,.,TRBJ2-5,TGTGCCAGCCCCACTCCATGGGTTGGTGAGCAGTACTTC,CASPTPWVGEQYF
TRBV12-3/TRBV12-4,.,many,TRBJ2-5,TGTGCCAGCAGTCGGGAACGGGAGACCCAGTACTTC,CASSRERETQYF
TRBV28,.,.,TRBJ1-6,TGTGCCAGCAGTTTTGGGGGCCCTAATTCACCCCTCCACTTT,CASSFGGPNSPLHF
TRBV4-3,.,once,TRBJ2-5,TGCGCCAGCAGCCAAGATCTGACTCCCCATGGGACCCAGTACTTC,CASSQDLTPHGTQYF
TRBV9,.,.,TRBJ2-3,TGTGCCAGCAGCCCTAGGCCCGGGAGCACAGATACGCAGTATTTT,CASSPRPGSTDTQYF
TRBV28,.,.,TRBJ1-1,TGTGCCAGCAGCCTAACCCCGGGAACCCACTCGAACACTGAAGCTTTCTTT,CASSLTPGTHSNTEAFF
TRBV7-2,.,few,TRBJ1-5,TGTGCCAGCAGCTTAGAGGGGACGGCGCAGCCCCAGCATTTT,CASSLEGTAQPQHF
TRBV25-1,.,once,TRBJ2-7,TGTGCCTGCAGTGGGGCGGACTACTACAATGAGCAGTACTTC,CACSGADYYNEQYF
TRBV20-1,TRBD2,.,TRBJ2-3,TGCAGTGCTAGCACTAGCGGAATAGATACGCAGTATTTT,CSASTSGIDTQYF